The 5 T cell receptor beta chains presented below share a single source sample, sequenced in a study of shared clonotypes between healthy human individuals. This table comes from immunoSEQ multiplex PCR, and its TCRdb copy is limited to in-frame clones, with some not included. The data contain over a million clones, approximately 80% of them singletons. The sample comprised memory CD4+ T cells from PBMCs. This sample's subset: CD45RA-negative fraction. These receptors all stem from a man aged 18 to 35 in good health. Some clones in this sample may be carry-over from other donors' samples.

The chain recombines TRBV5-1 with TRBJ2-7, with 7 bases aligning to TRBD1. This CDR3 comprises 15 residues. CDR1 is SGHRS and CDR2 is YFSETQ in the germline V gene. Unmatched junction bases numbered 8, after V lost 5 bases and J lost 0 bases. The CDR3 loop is CASRAAGGSSYEQYF. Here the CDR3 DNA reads TGCGCCAGCAGAGCTGCAGGGGGTAGCTCCTACGAGCAGTACTTC. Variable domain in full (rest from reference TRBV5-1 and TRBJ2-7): KAGVTQTPRYLIKTRGQQVTLSCSPISGHRSVSWYQQTPGQGLQFLFEYFSETQRNKGNFPGRFSGRQFSNSRSEMNVSTLELGDSALYLCASRAAGGSSYEQYFGPGTRLTVT.

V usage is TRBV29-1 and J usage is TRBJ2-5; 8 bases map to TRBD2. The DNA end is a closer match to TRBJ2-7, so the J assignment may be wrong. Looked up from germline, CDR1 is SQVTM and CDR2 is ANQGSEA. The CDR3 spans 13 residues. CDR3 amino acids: CSVLPLAAYEQYF. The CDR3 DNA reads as TGCAGCGTCCTGCCACTAGCGGCCTACGAGCAGTACTTC.

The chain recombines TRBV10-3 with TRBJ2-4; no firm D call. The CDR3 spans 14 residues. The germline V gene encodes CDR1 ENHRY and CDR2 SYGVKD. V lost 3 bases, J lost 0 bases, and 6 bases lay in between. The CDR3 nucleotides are TGTGCCATCAGTGATTGGACAGCCAAAAACATTCAGTACTTC. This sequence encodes CAISDWTAKNIQYF.

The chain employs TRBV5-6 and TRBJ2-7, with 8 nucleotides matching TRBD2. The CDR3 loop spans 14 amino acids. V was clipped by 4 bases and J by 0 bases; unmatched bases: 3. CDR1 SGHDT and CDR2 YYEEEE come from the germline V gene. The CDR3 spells CASSRSGNSYEQYF. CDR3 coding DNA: TGTGCCAGCAGCCGTAGCGGGAACTCCTACGAGCAGTACTTC. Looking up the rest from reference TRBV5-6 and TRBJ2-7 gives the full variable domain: DAGVTQSPTHLIKTRGQQVTLRCSPKSGHDTVSWYQQALGQGPQFIFQYYEEEERQRGNFPDRFSGHQFPNYSSELNVNALLLGDSALYLCASSRSGNSYEQYFGPGTRLTVT.

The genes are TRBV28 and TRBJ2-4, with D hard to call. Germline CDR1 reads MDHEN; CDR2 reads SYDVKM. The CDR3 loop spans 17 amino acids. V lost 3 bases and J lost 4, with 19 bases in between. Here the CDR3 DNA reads TGTGCCAGCAGTTTTTTTCTCCGTCGAAAGCAGAAAAACATTCAGTACTTC. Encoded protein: CASSFFLRRKQKNIQYF.